This TCR beta chain was captured in a study of neoadjuvant nivolumab and ipilimumab in lung cancer. Profiling relied on immunoSEQ multiplex PCR, and the TCRdb table lists in-frame clones only, not all of them. The sample has about 18,000 clones, 75% to 90% seen once. Study-level findings and limits: Pretherapy blood TCR richness correlated positively with resected tumor richness. Only two of four nivolumab-treated tumors gained richness and clonality by surgery.

On this clone itself: Its specificity is unknown.

The source material was peripheral blood, sampled before neoadjuvant nivolumab, alone or with ipilimumab. This clonotype originated in an adult with non-small cell lung cancer.

DNA of the CDR3: TGTGCCAGCTCACCATTAGACGGCAACAATGAGCAGTTCTTC. Its protein is CASSPLDGNNEQFF. The genes are TRBV18 and TRBJ2-1; D gene uncertain. The V and J ends lost 2 bases and 5 bases respectively, with 10 bases between them. Germline V gives CDR1 KGHSH, CDR2 LQKENI. The CDR3 length is 14 residues.